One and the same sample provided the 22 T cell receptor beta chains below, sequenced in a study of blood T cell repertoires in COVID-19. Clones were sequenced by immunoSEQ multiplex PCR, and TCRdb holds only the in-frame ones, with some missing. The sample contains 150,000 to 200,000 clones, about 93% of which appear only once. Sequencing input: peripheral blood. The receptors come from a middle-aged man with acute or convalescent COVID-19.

CDR3 in DNA: TGTGCCACCAGCAGAGAGGGGCTAGCGGGGGGTAACGAGCAGTACGTC. This gives the protein CATSREGLAGGNEQYV. This chain joins TRBV15 and TRBJ2-7; 11 nucleotides line up with TRBD2. V lost 0 bases and J lost 5; bases outside the gene matches: 6. The CDR3 is made up of 16 amino acids. CDR1 is LNHNV and CDR2 is YYDKDF in the germline V gene (reference sequence).

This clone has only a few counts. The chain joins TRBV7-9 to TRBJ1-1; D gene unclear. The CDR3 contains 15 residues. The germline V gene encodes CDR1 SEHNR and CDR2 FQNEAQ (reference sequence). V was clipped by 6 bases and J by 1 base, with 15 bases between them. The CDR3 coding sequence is TGTGCCAGCAGTACCAAGGGAGGGAGGAACACTGAAGCTTTCTTT. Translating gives CASSTKGGRNTEAFF.

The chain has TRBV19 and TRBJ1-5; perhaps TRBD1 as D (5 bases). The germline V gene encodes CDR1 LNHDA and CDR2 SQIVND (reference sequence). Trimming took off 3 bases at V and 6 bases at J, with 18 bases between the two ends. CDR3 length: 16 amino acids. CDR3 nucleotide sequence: TGTGCCAGTAGTATTAGGTTGGGCAGGGCGGTTCAGCCCCAGCATTTT. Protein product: CASSIRLGRAVQPQHF.

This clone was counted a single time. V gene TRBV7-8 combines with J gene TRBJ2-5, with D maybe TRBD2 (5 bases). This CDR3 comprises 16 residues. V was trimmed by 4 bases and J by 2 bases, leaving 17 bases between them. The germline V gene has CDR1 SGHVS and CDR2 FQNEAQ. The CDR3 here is CASSSAVVARQETQYF. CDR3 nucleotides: TGTGCCAGCAGCTCCGCCGTCGTAGCGCGACAAGAGACCCAGTACTTC.

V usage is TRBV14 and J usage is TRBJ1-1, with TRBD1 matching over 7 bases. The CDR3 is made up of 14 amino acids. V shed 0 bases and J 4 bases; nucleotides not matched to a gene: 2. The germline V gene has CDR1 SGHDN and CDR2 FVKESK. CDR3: CASSQEYRGTEAFF. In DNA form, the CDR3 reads TGTGCCAGCAGCCAAGAATACAGGGGCACTGAAGCTTTCTTT.

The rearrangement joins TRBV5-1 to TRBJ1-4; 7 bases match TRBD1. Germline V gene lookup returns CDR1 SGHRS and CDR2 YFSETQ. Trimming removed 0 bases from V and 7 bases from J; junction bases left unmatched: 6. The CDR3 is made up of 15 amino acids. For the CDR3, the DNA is TGCGCCAGCAGCTTGGGTGACAGGGATAGTGAAAAACTGTTTTTT. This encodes CASSLGDRDSEKLFF.

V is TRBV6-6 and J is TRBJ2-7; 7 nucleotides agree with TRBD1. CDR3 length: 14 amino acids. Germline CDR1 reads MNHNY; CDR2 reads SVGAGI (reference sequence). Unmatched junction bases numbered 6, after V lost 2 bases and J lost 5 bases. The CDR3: CASSYGNRGDEQYV. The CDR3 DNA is TGTGCCAGCAGTTACGGGAACAGGGGAGACGAGCAGTACGTC.

CDR3 sequence (DNA): TGTGCCAGCAGCCACAGTTCGGGGGAGCAGTACGTC. Translation gives CASSHSSGEQYV. The chain combines TRBV3-1 (or the pseudogene TRBV3-2) with TRBJ2-7; the D gene is possibly TRBD2 (5 bases). This CDR3 spans 12 amino acids. In germline, CDR1 is LGHDT, CDR2 YNNKEL (reference sequence). V shed 3 bases and J shed 7 bases, with 10 bases lying between them.

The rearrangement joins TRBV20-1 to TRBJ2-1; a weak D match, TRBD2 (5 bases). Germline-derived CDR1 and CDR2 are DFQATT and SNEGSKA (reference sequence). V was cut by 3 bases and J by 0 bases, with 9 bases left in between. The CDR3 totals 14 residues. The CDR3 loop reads CSASADFSYNEQFF. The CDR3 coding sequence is TGCAGTGCTAGTGCGGACTTCTCCTACAATGAGCAGTTCTTC.

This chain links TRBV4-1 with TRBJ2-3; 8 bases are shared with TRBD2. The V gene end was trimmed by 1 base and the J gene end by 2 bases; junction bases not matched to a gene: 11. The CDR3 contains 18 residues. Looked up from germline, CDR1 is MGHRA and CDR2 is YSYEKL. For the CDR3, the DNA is TGCGCCAGCAGCCAAGTAGGCAGGACGGGAGGGCCCACAGATACGCAGTATTTT. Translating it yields CASSQVGRTGGPTDTQYF.

The CDR3 DNA reads as TGTGCCAGCAGTCCCGGGCGGACTTTTAATTCACCCCTCCACTTT. Its protein product is CASSPGRTFNSPLHF. The chain carries TRBV27 and TRBJ1-6; D is unresolved. The V end was cut by 5 bases, the J end by 6 bases, with 14 bases between. CDR3 length: 15 amino acids. Germline V gives CDR1 MNHEY, CDR2 SMNVEV (reference sequence).

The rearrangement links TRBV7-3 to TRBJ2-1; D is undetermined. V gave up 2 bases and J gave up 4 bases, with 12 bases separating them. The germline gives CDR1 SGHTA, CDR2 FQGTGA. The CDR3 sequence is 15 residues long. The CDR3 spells CASSLEATDYNEQFF. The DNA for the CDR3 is TGTGCCAGCAGCTTAGAGGCGACGGATTACAATGAGCAGTTCTTC.

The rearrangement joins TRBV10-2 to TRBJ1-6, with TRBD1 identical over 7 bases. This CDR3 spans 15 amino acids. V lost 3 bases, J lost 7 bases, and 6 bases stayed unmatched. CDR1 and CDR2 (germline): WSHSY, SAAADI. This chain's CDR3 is CASSDRAGGNSPLHF. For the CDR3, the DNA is TGCGCCAGCAGTGATCGGGCAGGGGGGAATTCACCCCTCCACTTT.

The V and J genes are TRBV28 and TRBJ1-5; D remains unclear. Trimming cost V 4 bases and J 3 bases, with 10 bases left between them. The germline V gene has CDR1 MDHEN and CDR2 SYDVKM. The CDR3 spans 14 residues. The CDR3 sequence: CASSSQRDNQPQHF. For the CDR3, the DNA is TGTGCCAGCAGTTCCCAGCGGGACAATCAGCCCCAGCATTTT. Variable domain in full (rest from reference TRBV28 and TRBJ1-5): DVKVTQSSRYLVKRTGEKVFLECVQDMDHENMFWYRQDPGLGLRLIYFSYDVKMKEKGDIPEGYSVSREKKERFSLILESASTNQTSMYLCASSSQRDNQPQHFGDGTRLSIL.

In nucleotides, the CDR3 is TGTGCCAGTAGTAGGGCAGGGGGCGCTTCTAATTCACCCCTCCACTTT. Translation: CASSRAGGASNSPLHF. The V and J genes are TRBV19 and TRBJ1-6; 8 bases map to TRBD1. Trimming removed 4 bases from V and 6 bases from J; junction bases left unmatched: 8. The CDR3 runs to 16 residues. Germline V gives CDR1 LNHDA, CDR2 SQIVND (reference sequence).

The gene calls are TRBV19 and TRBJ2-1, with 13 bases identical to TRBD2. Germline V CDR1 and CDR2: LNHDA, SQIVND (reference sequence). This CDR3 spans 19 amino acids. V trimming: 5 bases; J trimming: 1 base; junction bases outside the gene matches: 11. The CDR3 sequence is CASSPLWTSGSWSYNEQFF. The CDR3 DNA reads TGTGCCAGTAGTCCGCTTTGGACTAGCGGGAGTTGGTCCTACAATGAGCAGTTCTTC.

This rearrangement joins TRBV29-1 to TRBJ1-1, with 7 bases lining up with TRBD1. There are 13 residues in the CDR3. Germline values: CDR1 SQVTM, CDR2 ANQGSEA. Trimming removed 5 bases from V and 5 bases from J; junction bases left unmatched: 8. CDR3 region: CSVRGQGGTEAFF. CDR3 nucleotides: TGCAGCGTTCGTGGTCAGGGGGGAACTGAAGCTTTCTTT.

The CDR3 DNA reads TGTGCCAGCAGCATACAGGGGGCGCTGAGCAATCAGCCCCAGCATTTT. As protein: CASSIQGALSNQPQHF. The chain uses TRBV5-6 and TRBJ1-5, with 9 bases fitting TRBD1. Per germline, CDR1 SGHDT and CDR2 YYEEEE. V trimming: 4 bases; J trimming: 1 base; junction bases outside the gene matches: 6. The CDR3 sequence is 16 residues long. Looking up the rest from reference TRBV5-6 and TRBJ1-5 gives the full variable domain: DAGVTQSPTHLIKTRGQQVTLRCSPKSGHDTVSWYQQALGQGPQFIFQYYEEEERQRGNFPDRFSGHQFPNYSSELNVNALLLGDSALYLCASSIQGALSNQPQHFGDGTRLSIL.

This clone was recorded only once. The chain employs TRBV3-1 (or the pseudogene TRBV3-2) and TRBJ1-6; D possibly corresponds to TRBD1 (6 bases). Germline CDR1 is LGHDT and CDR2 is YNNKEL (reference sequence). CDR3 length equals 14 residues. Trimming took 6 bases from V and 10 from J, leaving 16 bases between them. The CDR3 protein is CASRYRDIDSPLHF. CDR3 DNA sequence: TGTGCCAGCAGGTACCGGGACATAGACTCACCCCTCCACTTT.

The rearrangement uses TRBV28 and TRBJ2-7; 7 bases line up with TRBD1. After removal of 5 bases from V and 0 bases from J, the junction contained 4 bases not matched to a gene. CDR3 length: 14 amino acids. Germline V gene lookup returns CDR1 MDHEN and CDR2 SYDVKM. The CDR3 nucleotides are TGTGCCAGCAGTCAGACAGGGCCCTCCTACGAGCAGTACGTC. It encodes CASSQTGPSYEQYV.

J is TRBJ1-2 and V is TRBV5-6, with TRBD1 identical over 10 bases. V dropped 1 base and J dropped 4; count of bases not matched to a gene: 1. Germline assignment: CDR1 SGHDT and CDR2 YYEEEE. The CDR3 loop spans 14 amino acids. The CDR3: CASSLRTGGYGYTF. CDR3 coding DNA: TGTGCCAGCAGCTTGAGGACAGGGGGCTATGGCTACACCTTC. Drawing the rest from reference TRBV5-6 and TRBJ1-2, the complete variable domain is DAGVTQSPTHLIKTRGQQVTLRCSPKSGHDTVSWYQQALGQGPQFIFQYYEEEERQRGNFPDRFSGHQFPNYSSELNVNALLLGDSALYLCASSLRTGGYGYTFGSGTRLTVV.

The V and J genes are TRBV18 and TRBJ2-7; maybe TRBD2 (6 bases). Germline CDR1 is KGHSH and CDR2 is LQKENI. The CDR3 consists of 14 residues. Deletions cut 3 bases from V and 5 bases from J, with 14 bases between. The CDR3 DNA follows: TGTGCCAGCTCACCCTACGAGGAGGGTCACGAGCAGTACTTC. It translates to CASSPYEEGHEQYF.